This T cell receptor beta chain derives from a study of patients and donors after allogeneic stem cell transplantation. TCRdb re-derived calls from the RT-PCR reads in MiXCR, one entry per CDR3 protein. The sample carries some 150,000 distinct CDR3 sequences, about 36% recorded once. This CDR3 has 15 residues. Between the trimmed V and J ends, which lost 0 bases and 8 bases, there was a span of 11 bases. The V call is TRBV12-3 or TRBV12-4, the J call TRBJ1-6, with D possibly matching TRBD1 (5 bases). This sequence was found in a human donor who was either an allogeneic HSCT recipient or a stem cell or donor lymphocyte infusion donor (not recorded which). It is not recorded whose cells these are; they may come from a transplant donor. Sequencing was done on a sample of blood, either unsorted or a sorted T cell fraction (not recorded which). The CDR3 DNA sequence: TGTGCCAGCAGTTTAGCAGGGGCCAGATATTCACCCCTCCACTTT. Translating it yields CASSLAGARYSPLHF.